The 13 T cell receptor beta chains below were found in one sample sequenced in a study of beta chain features in type 1 diabetes. Expressed TCRB transcripts were sequenced because the entire RNA isolate underwent reverse transcription. Clones were read by immunoSEQ multiplex PCR, and TCRdb kept only the in-frame ones, dropping some. Of about 320,000 clones detected, 11% to 15% appear once; the ten largest clones hold approximately 7%. Material for sequencing was central memory CD4+ T cells from blood. These receptors were collected from a man aged 25-40 years in good health.

The rearrangement links TRBV10-3 to TRBJ1-3; tentative D call: TRBD1 (6 bases). Germline values: CDR1 ENHRY, CDR2 SYGVKD. V was pared by 10 bases and J by 0 bases, with 10 bases between. This CDR3 is 13 amino acids long. The CDR3 DNA is TGTGCCACAGGGGCTACCTCTGGAAACACCATATATTTT. As protein: CATGATSGNTIYF.

The rearrangement uses TRBV12-5 and TRBJ2-2, with D possibly matching TRBD2 (5 bases). The CDR3 length is 15 residues. Per the germline V gene, CDR1 is LGHNT and CDR2 is FRNRAP. The germline V and J ends were trimmed by 0 bases and 6 bases, with 11 bases remaining between them. As DNA, the CDR3 is TGTGCTAGTGGTTTGGTACGGGGAATCTCCGGGGAGCTGTTTTTT. This encodes CASGLVRGISGELFF.

The chain carries TRBV7-9 and TRBJ2-1, with D tentatively TRBD2 (5 bases). V lost 5 bases and J lost 0, with 17 bases in between. Per the germline V gene, CDR1 is SEHNR and CDR2 is FQNEAQ (reference sequence). This CDR3 has 17 amino acids. The CDR3 DNA reads TGTGCCAGCAGCCCGACTTCGGGGTTGAGCTCCTACAATGAGCAGTTCTTC. Translated, it gives CASSPTSGLSSYNEQFF.

This clone was seen a few times. This rearrangement joins TRBV5-4 to TRBJ2-7, with a weak D call TRBD2 (6 bases). Trimming stripped 2 bases from V and 2 bases from J, with 11 bases between. Germline V gene lookup returns CDR1 SGHNT and CDR2 YYREEE (reference sequence). The CDR3 has 14 amino acids. CDR3: CASSFSGSTYEQYF. The CDR3 region has the DNA TGTGCCAGCAGCTTTAGCGGATCTACCTACGAGCAGTACTTC.

Turning to this clone: Other DNA sequences in the sample encode the same CDR3. The CDR3 spells CASSEGGDQPQHF. CDR3 coding DNA: TGTGCCAGCAGTGAAGGGGGGGATCAGCCCCAGCATTTT. V gene TRBV2 combines with J gene TRBJ1-5; possible D gene TRBD1, 5 bases. This CDR3 has 13 residues. Germline CDR1 reads SNHLY; CDR2 reads FYNNEI. The ends were cut back, 1 base at V and 5 bases at J, with 6 bases in the middle.

There are a few counts of this clone. This chain links TRBV5-1 with TRBJ2-1, with D hard to call. Trimming pared 4 bases from V and 6 bases from J, leaving 11 bases between. The CDR3 length is 13 residues. Germline-derived CDR1 and CDR2 are SGHRS and YFSETQ. CDR3 protein: CASSITQTNEQFF. The CDR3 DNA reads TGCGCCAGCAGCATAACACAAACCAATGAGCAGTTCTTC.

The chain combines TRBV7-2 with TRBJ2-3; 11 bases line up with TRBD2. V trimming: 3 bases; J trimming: 7 bases; junction bases outside the gene matches: 6. This CDR3 comprises 15 residues. Germline assignment: CDR1 SGHTA and CDR2 FQGNSA. The CDR3 is CASSLVGTSGYTQYF. The CDR3 bases are TGTGCCAGCAGCTTGGTGGGGACTAGCGGCTATACGCAGTATTTT.

This clone occurred a few times. The chain carries TRBV7-2 and TRBJ2-3; TRBD2 agrees at 7 bases. The CDR3 is 14 residues long. Unmatched junction bases numbered 8, after V lost 5 bases and J lost 6 bases. Germline V gene lookup returns CDR1 SGHTA and CDR2 FQGNSA. CDR3 bases: TGTGCCAGCAGCAGCGCTAGCGGCGCGGATACGCAGTATTTT. It translates to CASSSASGADTQYF.

J is TRBJ2-2 and V is TRBV4-2; a weak D match, TRBD2 (5 bases). V lost 0 bases, J lost 5 bases, and 7 bases lay in between. The CDR3 is made up of 14 amino acids. Germline assignment: CDR1 LGHNA and CDR2 YNFKEQ. CDR3 bases: TGTGCCAGCAGCCAAGATGGGAGTACCGGGGAGCTGTTTTTT. As protein: CASSQDGSTGELFF.

The chain uses TRBV27 and TRBJ1-4; D is possibly TRBD1 (5 bases). Trimming took 6 bases from V and 11 from J, leaving 19 bases between them. There are 14 residues in the CDR3. CDR1 and CDR2 from the germline V gene are MNHEY and SMNVEV (reference sequence). The CDR3 sequence: CASRFSGRASKLFF. For the CDR3, the DNA is TGTGCCAGCAGATTTTCAGGGAGGGCGTCGAAACTGTTTTTT.

This clone was observed a few times. V gene TRBV6-5 combines with J gene TRBJ1-2; TRBD1 is a possible D gene (6 bases). This CDR3 is 15 amino acids long. The germline CDR1 and CDR2 sequences are MNHEY and SVGAGI. The V gene lost 5 bases and the J gene lost 6 bases, with 19 bases spanning the gap. The CDR3 DNA sequence: TGTGCCAGCAGTACTACTACCCCCAGGGGTAATGGCTACACCTTC. Translating gives CASSTTTPRGNGYTF.

J is TRBJ2-5 and V is TRBV7-9; D tentatively fits TRBD1 or TRBD2 (5 bases each). The CDR3 runs to 16 residues. In germline, CDR1 is SEHNR, CDR2 FQNEAQ (reference sequence). The ends were cut back, 5 bases at V and 5 bases at J, with 21 bases in the middle. The CDR3 DNA sequence: TGTGCCAGCAGCCTGACCGGGACCCACCCTGGGGAGACCCAGTACTTC. This sequence encodes CASSLTGTHPGETQYF.

The rearrangement uses TRBV4-3 and TRBJ1-5; the match to TRBD1 covers 7 bases. Germline loops: CDR1 LGHNA, CDR2 YSLEER. V lost 6 bases, J lost 11 bases, and 19 bases stayed unmatched. This CDR3 region has 16 residues. The chain's CDR3 is CASSHSTGQLSGTQHF. DNA of the CDR3: TGCGCCAGCAGTCACTCGACGGGACAGCTCTCCGGGACCCAGCATTTT.